This TCR beta chain was documented in a study of cytomegalovirus exposure and HLA in healthy donors. Per the germline V gene, CDR1 is GTSNPN and CDR2 is SVGIG (reference sequence). Losses at the gene ends were 2 bases for V and 2 bases for J; bases not matched to a gene: 14. The CDR3 contains 19 residues. This table comes from immunoSEQ multiplex PCR, and its TCRdb copy is limited to in-frame clones, with some not included. Of 65,000 or so clones listed, roughly 94% are singletons. The sequence came from a woman younger than 30 in good health and CMV-seronegative. The chain combines TRBV30 with TRBJ2-2; 10 bases fit TRBD2. Material for sequencing was PBMCs. CDR3 nucleotide sequence: TGTGCCTGGAGTTCCCCCTGGGGTAGCGGGGGGCCAAACACCGGGGAGCTGTTTTTT. Translating it yields CAWSSPWGSGGPNTGELFF. Full variable domain (remainder filled in from reference TRBV30 and TRBJ2-2): SQTIHQWPATLVQPVGSPLSLECTVEGTSNPNLYWYRQAAGRGLQLLFYSVGIGQISSEVPQNLSASRPQDRQFILSSKKLLLSDSGFYLCAWSSPWGSGGPNTGELFFGEGSRLTVL.